The clone carrying this T cell receptor beta chain was picked up many times. TCRdb reanalysed the multiplex PCR reads using MiXCR and keeps one entry per CDR3 protein. Counted here are roughly 260,000 distinct CDR3 sequences, more than 30% occurring once; the ten biggest clones make up more than 0.85%. The lymph nodes were axillary draining lymph nodes from breast cancer patients. This specimen comes from a study of breast tumors, draining lymph nodes, adjacent tissues. V was pared by 4 bases and J by 7 bases, with 14 bases of the junction left unmatched. This CDR3 spans 15 amino acids. The V gene's germline CDR1 is SGHRS and CDR2 YFSETQ.

The rearrangement joins TRBV5-1 to TRBJ2-7; 7 nucleotides line up with TRBD2. The sample consisted of axillary lymph node tissue. The clonotype comes from a female donor with breast cancer. Some clones in this sample may be carry-over from other donors' samples. The CDR3 loop is CASSLRAGDVQEQYF. CDR3 sequence (DNA): TGCGCCAGCAGCCTTAGGGCGGGAGATGTTCAAGAGCAGTACTTC.